These T cell receptor beta chains were read from a single sample in a study of blood T cell dynamics during melanoma immunotherapy. Data came from immunoSEQ multiplex PCR; TCRdb stores just in-frame clones and leaves some out. The profile covers 15,000 to 20,000 clones, with 80% to 95% appearing a single time and 1.5% to 2% taken by the ten largest. The sample was blood, taken from a patient treated with checkpoint blockade. The receptors originated from a human donor with melanoma. Each CDR3 is given with its conserved first and last residue. Each record gives: CDR3 DNA, CDR3 protein, J gene, V gene, clone size, D gene. A D gene is named only where the DNA matches it firmly. The size entry is marked missing in some rows and otherwise reads once, few, many or a size class.

CDR3nt: TGTGCCAGCAAGGTGGCCAACAGGGGCACCGGGGAGCTGTTTTTT; CDR3aa: CASKVANRGTGELFF; j_gene: TRBJ2-2; v_gene: TRBV2; abundance: .; d_gene: TRBD1
CDR3nt: TGTGCCTGGTCCAGGGGCCCATATGGCTACACCTTC; CDR3aa: CAWSRGPYGYTF; j_gene: TRBJ1-2; v_gene: TRBV30; abundance: .; d_gene: .
CDR3nt: TGTGCCAGCAGTTACTCGGTCCGGGATCAGCCCCAGCATTTT; CDR3aa: CASSYSVRDQPQHF; j_gene: TRBJ1-5; v_gene: TRBV6-5; abundance: .; d_gene: .
CDR3nt: TGTGCCAGCAGTGAGGGACAGCGCTCTGGGGCCAACGTCCTGACTTTC; CDR3aa: CASSEGQRSGANVLTF; j_gene: TRBJ2-6; v_gene: TRBV2; abundance: .; d_gene: TRBD1
CDR3nt: TGTGCCAGCAGCGTTATCGACGGGGGCGGGGAGACCCAGTACTTC; CDR3aa: CASSVIDGGGETQYF; j_gene: TRBJ2-5; v_gene: TRBV9; abundance: .; d_gene: .
CDR3nt: TGTGCCAGCAGCGCGCCGGGACCAGCGGGGTACGAGCAGTACTTC; CDR3aa: CASSAPGPAGYEQYF; j_gene: TRBJ2-7; v_gene: TRBV7-2; abundance: .; d_gene: TRBD2
CDR3nt: TGCGCCAGCACCCCTGGGGGGGGCCCCCAAGAGACCCAGTACTTC; CDR3aa: CASTPGGGPQETQYF; j_gene: TRBJ2-5; v_gene: TRBV4-1; abundance: .; d_gene: .
CDR3nt: TGTGCCTGGAGTGAGGTGAGGACTCCCCGGCGCGAGCAGTACTTC; CDR3aa: CAWSEVRTPRREQYF; j_gene: TRBJ2-7; v_gene: TRBV30; abundance: .; d_gene: .
CDR3nt: TGCGCCAGCAGCCAAGGGAGGGGCTCTTATGGTGAAAAACTGTTTTTT; CDR3aa: CASSQGRGSYGEKLFF; j_gene: TRBJ1-4; v_gene: TRBV4-3; abundance: .; d_gene: .
CDR3nt: TGTGCCAGCAGTTTGGGGACAGTGGGGTTGAACACTGAAGCTTTCTTT; CDR3aa: CASSLGTVGLNTEAFF; j_gene: TRBJ1-1; v_gene: TRBV28; abundance: .; d_gene: TRBD1
CDR3nt: TGTGCCAGCAGCTTCCCGCGTTTCCGATCTCGGAACACTGAAGCTTTCTTT; CDR3aa: CASSFPRFRSRNTEAFF; j_gene: TRBJ1-1; v_gene: TRBV12-1; abundance: .; d_gene: .
CDR3nt: TGTGCCAGCAGCTTAATCGGGGTCGGCTACACCTTC; CDR3aa: CASSLIGVGYTF; j_gene: TRBJ1-2; v_gene: TRBV7-8; abundance: few; d_gene: .
CDR3nt: TGTGCCAGTAGTATCGGTCCCCCGGCGATGTACGAGCAGTACTTC; CDR3aa: CASSIGPPAMYEQYF; j_gene: TRBJ2-7; v_gene: TRBV19; abundance: .; d_gene: .
CDR3nt: TGTGCCAGCTCATCGGGACTAGCGGGGGGAGAGACCCAGTACTTC; CDR3aa: CASSSGLAGGETQYF; j_gene: TRBJ2-5; v_gene: TRBV18; abundance: .; d_gene: TRBD2
CDR3nt: TGTGCCAGCACTGACAGGGGGATCACTGAAGCTTTCTTT; CDR3aa: CASTDRGITEAFF; j_gene: TRBJ1-1; v_gene: TRBV2; abundance: .; d_gene: TRBD1
CDR3nt: TGTGCGTTTCAAGGGAGCAATCAGCCCCAGCATTTT; CDR3aa: CAFQGSNQPQHF; j_gene: TRBJ1-5; v_gene: TRBV30; abundance: .; d_gene: .
CDR3nt: TGTGCCGCCTCATCCTGGAGCCTAGCGGACTCCTACGAGCAGTACTTC; CDR3aa: CAASSWSLADSYEQYF; j_gene: TRBJ2-7; v_gene: TRBV5-4; abundance: .; d_gene: TRBD2
CDR3nt: TGCGCCAGCAGCCAAGGACTAGCGGGAACCACAGATACGCAGTATTTT; CDR3aa: CASSQGLAGTTDTQYF; j_gene: TRBJ2-3; v_gene: TRBV4-1; abundance: once; d_gene: TRBD2
CDR3nt: TGTGCCAGCAGCTCCCCATGGGGCACCAACACTGAAGCTTTCTTT; CDR3aa: CASSSPWGTNTEAFF; j_gene: TRBJ1-1; v_gene: TRBV11-2; abundance: .; d_gene: .
CDR3nt: TGTGCCAGCAGCGTAGCAGGGCAGGGTCGGTACGAGCAGTACTTC; CDR3aa: CASSVAGQGRYEQYF; j_gene: TRBJ2-7; v_gene: TRBV9; abundance: once; d_gene: .
CDR3nt: TGCGCCAGCAGCTTGGGTGGGACTAGCGGAACAGATACGCAGTATTTT; CDR3aa: CASSLGGTSGTDTQYF; j_gene: TRBJ2-3; v_gene: TRBV5-1; abundance: .; d_gene: TRBD2
CDR3nt: TGTGCCAGCAGCTTGGAACTCAGGGGGGAATCAGATACGCAGTATTTT; CDR3aa: CASSLELRGESDTQYF; j_gene: TRBJ2-3; v_gene: TRBV5-6; abundance: once; d_gene: .
CDR3nt: TGTGCCAGCAGCGTACAGGGGGCCCACGAGCAGTACTTC; CDR3aa: CASSVQGAHEQYF; j_gene: TRBJ2-7; v_gene: TRBV5-4; abundance: .; d_gene: TRBD1
CDR3nt: TGTGCCTGGAAGGAAGGGGTCGACTCCTACGAGCAGTACTTC; CDR3aa: CAWKEGVDSYEQYF; j_gene: TRBJ2-7; v_gene: TRBV30; abundance: .; d_gene: .
CDR3nt: TGTGCCAGCAGTGAAATGGCTGGGTACGAGCAGTACTTC; CDR3aa: CASSEMAGYEQYF; j_gene: TRBJ2-7; v_gene: TRBV2; abundance: .; d_gene: .
CDR3nt: TGTGCCAGCAGCTTGGTGGGGGGATTGAACACTGAAGCTTTCTTT; CDR3aa: CASSLVGGLNTEAFF; j_gene: TRBJ1-1; v_gene: TRBV5-6; abundance: .; d_gene: .
CDR3nt: TGCGCCAGCAGCTTGGTGCGCCGGGGCGCCGAGGGCTACATCTTC; CDR3aa: CASSLVRRGAEGYIF; j_gene: TRBJ1-2; v_gene: TRBV5-1; abundance: .; d_gene: .
CDR3nt: TGTGCCAGCGGAGGGGACAGGGGTCGGACTAATGAAAAACTGTTTTTT; CDR3aa: CASGGDRGRTNEKLFF; j_gene: TRBJ1-4; v_gene: TRBV2; abundance: .; d_gene: TRBD1
CDR3nt: TGTGCCAGCAGCCTTACCCCTTCCGGCGGGGGGGGCCGGGAGCAGTTCTTC; CDR3aa: CASSLTPSGGGGREQFF; j_gene: TRBJ2-1; v_gene: TRBV7-2; abundance: .; d_gene: TRBD2
CDR3nt: TGTGCCACCAGCCCTCGGCTAGCGGGAGTTCGCGAGCAGTACTTC; CDR3aa: CATSPRLAGVREQYF; j_gene: TRBJ2-7; v_gene: TRBV15; abundance: .; d_gene: TRBD2
CDR3nt: TGTGCCTGCCGGGACACGAGGAATGAAAAACTGTTTTTT; CDR3aa: CACRDTRNEKLFF; j_gene: TRBJ1-4; v_gene: TRBV30; abundance: once; d_gene: .
CDR3nt: TGCGCCAGCAGCCTTTGGACTAGCGGGGCGGATACGCAGTATTTT; CDR3aa: CASSLWTSGADTQYF; j_gene: TRBJ2-3; v_gene: TRBV5-1; abundance: .; d_gene: TRBD2
CDR3nt: TGTGCCAGCAGTGAGGAGGGGTTTAGCAATCAGCCCCAGCATTTT; CDR3aa: CASSEEGFSNQPQHF; j_gene: TRBJ1-5; v_gene: TRBV6-1; abundance: .; d_gene: .
CDR3nt: TGTGCCAGCAGTTACTCGGCGGGGGCAAACACCGGGGAGCTGTTTTTT; CDR3aa: CASSYSAGANTGELFF; j_gene: TRBJ2-2; v_gene: TRBV6-5; abundance: .; d_gene: .
CDR3nt: TGTGCCAGCAGTTTAGGGCTGAAGAATCAGCCCCAGCATTTT; CDR3aa: CASSLGLKNQPQHF; j_gene: TRBJ1-5; v_gene: TRBV27; abundance: .; d_gene: .
CDR3nt: TGCGCCAGCAGCCGCCCACAGGGAACCCAGTTCTTC; CDR3aa: CASSRPQGTQFF; j_gene: TRBJ2-1; v_gene: TRBV4-1; abundance: .; d_gene: .
CDR3nt: TGCAGCGTTGATCTGGGTGGAGGCAGTGCGACTGAAGCTTTCTTT; CDR3aa: CSVDLGGGSATEAFF; j_gene: TRBJ1-1; v_gene: TRBV29-1; abundance: .; d_gene: .
CDR3nt: TGTGCCAGCAGCAACACAGGGGCTGGGGCCAACGTCCTGACTTTC; CDR3aa: CASSNTGAGANVLTF; j_gene: TRBJ2-6; v_gene: TRBV6-5; abundance: .; d_gene: TRBD1
CDR3nt: TGTGCCAGCTCACCGGGGGACAGGGGTGCTGGCTACACCTTC; CDR3aa: CASSPGDRGAGYTF; j_gene: TRBJ1-2; v_gene: TRBV18; abundance: .; d_gene: TRBD1
CDR3nt: TGCGCCAGCAGCCAAGATCTGACTAGCGGGGGCTACGAGCAGTACTTC; CDR3aa: CASSQDLTSGGYEQYF; j_gene: TRBJ2-7; v_gene: TRBV4-3; abundance: .; d_gene: TRBD2
CDR3nt: TGTGCCAGCAGTCTTAACAGGGGGTCTTCACCCCTCCACTTT; CDR3aa: CASSLNRGSSPLHF; j_gene: TRBJ1-6; v_gene: TRBV28; abundance: once; d_gene: TRBD1
CDR3nt: TGTGCCACTAACACCGGGACAGCCGATAACTATGGCTACACCTTC; CDR3aa: CATNTGTADNYGYTF; j_gene: TRBJ1-2; v_gene: TRBV4-2; abundance: .; d_gene: TRBD1
CDR3nt: TGTGCCAGCAGCTCCTCGCAGGCCATAAATTCACCCCTCCACTTT; CDR3aa: CASSSSQAINSPLHF; j_gene: TRBJ1-6; v_gene: TRBV5-4; abundance: once; d_gene: .
CDR3nt: TGTGCCAGCTCACGAACTTGGGCAGATACGCAGTATTTT; CDR3aa: CASSRTWADTQYF; j_gene: TRBJ2-3; v_gene: TRBV18; abundance: .; d_gene: .
CDR3nt: TGTGCCGGGACTAGCGCCCACAATCCCTACGAGCAGTACTTC; CDR3aa: CAGTSAHNPYEQYF; j_gene: TRBJ2-7; v_gene: TRBV7-9; abundance: few; d_gene: TRBD2
CDR3nt: TGTGCCAGTAGTATAGGAACGGGACAACCCTACGAGCAGTACTTC; CDR3aa: CASSIGTGQPYEQYF; j_gene: TRBJ2-7; v_gene: TRBV19; abundance: .; d_gene: .
CDR3nt: TGCGCCAGCAGCCTCAACCGGGGGAACACAGATACGCAGTATTTT; CDR3aa: CASSLNRGNTDTQYF; j_gene: TRBJ2-3; v_gene: TRBV4-1; abundance: .; d_gene: .
CDR3nt: TGTGCCAGCAGTAGGGACGGCTCCCCCTACGAGCAGTACTTC; CDR3aa: CASSRDGSPYEQYF; j_gene: TRBJ2-7; v_gene: TRBV6-4; abundance: once; d_gene: .
CDR3nt: TGTGCCAGCAGTTCCCGGACAGGGGATGGCTACACCTTC; CDR3aa: CASSSRTGDGYTF; j_gene: TRBJ1-2; v_gene: TRBV5-4; abundance: .; d_gene: TRBD1